One sample yielded the 26 T cell receptor beta chains listed below, sequenced in a study of STAT5B mutations in CD4+ large granular lymphocyte leukemia. Clones were read by immunoSEQ multiplex PCR, and TCRdb kept only the in-frame ones, dropping some. The data hold tens of thousands of clones, with 80% to 90% observed a single time. Material: CD4+ T cells from blood buffy coats. Receptor source: a human donor in good health.

The CDR3 region is CSVVQGGYEQYF. The CDR3 DNA reads as TGCAGCGTTGTACAGGGTGGCTACGAGCAGTACTTC. This sequence joins TRBV29-1 and TRBJ2-7; D is possibly TRBD1 (6 bases). Trimming removed 4 bases from V and 3 bases from J, with 10 bases in between. Germline V CDR1 and CDR2: SQVTM, ANQGSEA. The length of the CDR3 is 12 residues.

The V call is TRBV7-2, the J call TRBJ2-4; 11 bases align to TRBD2. Germline V lookup: CDR1 SGHTA, CDR2 FQGNSA. The junction had 2 bases not matched to a gene; V was cut back by 4 bases and J by 6 bases. CDR3 length: 14 amino acids. Written as DNA, the CDR3 is TGTGCCAGCAGCTCGACTAGCGGGATAAACATTCAGTACTTC. It codes for CASSSTSGINIQYF.

Turning to this clone: This same CDR3 is encoded by further DNA sequences in the sample. The chain couples TRBV11-2 to TRBJ2-3; D is unclear. CDR3 length: 11 residues. In germline, CDR1 is SGHAT, CDR2 FQNNGV. The ends were cut back, 5 bases at V and 3 bases at J, with 3 bases in the middle. The CDR3: CASSLTDTQYF. The CDR3 nucleotides read TGTGCCAGCAGCCTTACAGATACGCAGTATTTT.

The V gene is TRBV30, the J gene TRBJ2-3, with TRBD2 matching over 10 bases. CDR1 is GTSNPN and CDR2 is SVGIG in the germline V gene (reference sequence). The trim removed 1 base at V and 9 bases at J, leaving 10 bases unmatched. This CDR3 has 15 amino acids. CDR3 sequence: CAWSELAGIVMTQYF. The CDR3 coding sequence is TGTGCCTGGAGTGAACTAGCGGGGATTGTGATGACGCAGTATTTT.

The gene calls are TRBV19 and TRBJ2-7, with 7 bases aligning to TRBD2. The germline V gene encodes CDR1 LNHDA and CDR2 SQIVND (reference sequence). The CDR3 spans 18 residues. V lost 0 bases, J lost 0 bases, and 11 bases stayed unmatched. The CDR3 spells CASSIDMLADQSSYEQYF. The CDR3 DNA reads TGTGCCAGTAGTATAGATATGCTAGCGGATCAGAGCTCCTACGAGCAGTACTTC.

This chain joins TRBV5-1 and TRBJ2-1, with TRBD2 identical over 10 bases. This CDR3 contains 14 residues. Germline V gene data show CDR1 as SGHRS and CDR2 as YFSETQ. V lost 7 bases to trimming and J lost 4 bases; unmatched junction nucleotides: 5. The CDR3 DNA reads TGCGCCAGCCGTTTTAGCGGGAGGTACAATGAGCAGTTCTTC. Amino acid sequence: CASRFSGRYNEQFF.

The chain employs TRBV13 and TRBJ2-2; 7 nucleotides agree with TRBD1. Germline V gene data show CDR1 as PRHDT and CDR2 as FYEKMQ (reference sequence). There are 15 residues in the CDR3. V lost 6 bases and J lost 3; bases outside the gene matches: 7. The CDR3 nucleotides are TGTGCCAGCAGTATGGGACAGCCTCACACCGGGGAGCTGTTTTTT. Encoded protein: CASSMGQPHTGELFF.

The chain links TRBV7-2 to TRBJ2-1, with unresolved D. CDR1 SGHTA and CDR2 FQGNSA come from the germline V gene. The CDR3 length is 13 residues. V lost 5 bases, J lost 7 bases, and 12 bases lay in between. The CDR3 loop reads CASSLWSLNEQFF. The CDR3 nucleotides are TGTGCCAGCAGCCTGTGGAGCCTTAATGAGCAGTTCTTC.

This chain joins TRBV9 and TRBJ2-1; TRBD2 matches at 8 bases. The V and J ends lost 3 bases and 2 bases, in that order; junction bases with no gene match: 7. The CDR3 runs 16 residues. The germline CDR1 and CDR2 sequences are SGDLS and YYNGEE. The CDR3 DNA sequence: TGTGCCAGCAGCGCTACGAGCGGGAGTACCTACAATGAGCAGTTCTTC. It codes for CASSATSGSTYNEQFF.

CDR3 region: CASRATGYEETQYF. For the CDR3, the DNA is TGTGCCAGCAGGGCCACAGGGTATGAAGAGACCCAGTACTTC. The V and J genes are TRBV28 and TRBJ2-5; weak D call: TRBD1 (6 bases). Trimming took off 6 bases at V and 3 bases at J, with 14 bases between the two ends. From germline, CDR1 is MDHEN and CDR2 SYDVKM. The CDR3 sequence is 14 residues long.

The rearrangement joins TRBV5-1 to TRBJ2-1; 12 bases map to TRBD2. Losses at the gene ends were 4 bases for V and 7 bases for J; bases not matched to a gene: 6. Germline-derived CDR1 and CDR2 are SGHRS and YFSETQ. The CDR3 has 15 residues. The CDR3 sequence is CASSPTSGRKNEQFF. The DNA of the CDR3 is TGCGCCAGCAGCCCGACTAGCGGGAGAAAAAATGAGCAGTTCTTC.

J is TRBJ2-1 and V is TRBV7-2; TRBD2 might be the D (6 bases). Germline V lookup: CDR1 SGHTA, CDR2 FQGNSA. Trimming took 2 bases from V and 1 from J, leaving 15 bases between them. The CDR3 runs to 17 residues. The CDR3 protein is CASSLRSSGVSYNEQFF. In DNA form, the CDR3 reads TGTGCCAGCAGCTTACGTTCTTCGGGGGTATCCTACAATGAGCAGTTCTTC.

This rearrangement joins TRBV18 to TRBJ1-2; 7 bases are a match to TRBD1. Per germline, CDR1 KGHSH and CDR2 LQKENI. This CDR3 comprises 15 residues. Losses at the gene ends were 6 bases for V and 5 bases for J; bases not matched to a gene: 12. The CDR3: CASSSMGRDSYGYTF. CDR3 in DNA: TGTGCCAGCTCCTCTATGGGGCGGGACAGTTATGGCTACACCTTC.

This clone was seen more than once but under ten times. The chain combines TRBV27 with TRBJ1-4; 8 positions agree with TRBD1. V shed 0 bases, J shed 8 bases, and the junction held 5 bases outside the gene matches. Germline V lookup: CDR1 MNHEY, CDR2 SMNVEV (reference sequence). The CDR3 is 15 residues long. The CDR3 spells CASSLSRDRGEKLFF. The CDR3 DNA is TGTGCCAGCAGTTTATCTCGTGACAGGGGAGAAAAACTGTTTTTT.

The chain is built from TRBV2 and TRBJ2-6; D may be TRBD1 or TRBD2 (6 bases each). Germline-derived CDR1 and CDR2 are SNHLY and FYNNEI. The CDR3 loop spans 19 amino acids. V dropped 6 bases and J dropped 0 bases, with 21 bases sitting between them. The CDR3 is CASRKDLSGAYSGANVLTF. The CDR3 DNA sequence: TGTGCCAGCAGAAAGGACCTTTCGGGGGCATACTCTGGGGCCAACGTCCTGACTTTC.

V gene TRBV28 combines with J gene TRBJ2-1; 14 nucleotides match TRBD2. V trimming: 5 bases; J trimming: 6 bases; junction bases outside the gene matches: 9. CDR1 is MDHEN and CDR2 is SYDVKM in the germline V gene. This CDR3 is 17 amino acids long. The CDR3 DNA sequence: TGTGCCAGCAGTACCGAAGGACTAGCGGGGGGTTCCAATGAGCAGTTCTTC. Translation: CASSTEGLAGGSNEQFF.

J is TRBJ2-7 and V is TRBV6-1, with 12 bases lining up with TRBD2. The CDR3 has 19 residues. CDR1 is MNHNS, CDR2 SASEGT, per germline. The V and J ends lost 0 bases and 8 bases, in that order; junction bases with no gene match: 17. CDR3 coding DNA: TGTGCCAGCAGTGAAGCGCTCGGCCTAGCGGGGGGGGACCTTACGAAGCAGTACTTC. It specifies CASSEALGLAGGDLTKQYF.

This clone has only a few counts. V gene TRBV9 combines with J gene TRBJ1-1; no firm D call. Germline V gene sequence: CDR1 SGDLS, CDR2 YYNGEE. V was trimmed by 0 bases and J by 1 base, leaving 10 bases between them. The CDR3 sequence is 15 residues long. The CDR3 loop is CASSVEVGGNTEAFF. The CDR3 DNA reads as TGTGCCAGCAGCGTAGAGGTAGGAGGGAACACTGAAGCTTTCTTT. Based on the CDR3 plus reference TRBV9 and TRBJ1-1, the full variable domain is DSGVTQTPKHLITATGQRVTLRCSPRSGDLSVYWYQQSLDQGLQFLIQYYNGEERAKGNILERFSAQQFPDLHSELNLSSLELGDSALYFCASSVEVGGNTEAFFGQGTRLTVV.

The chain couples TRBV6-5 to TRBJ1-1; TRBD1 might be the D (5 bases). Germline-derived CDR1 and CDR2 are MNHEY and SVGAGI. The CDR3 contains 15 residues. The ends were cut back, 5 bases at V and 0 bases at J, with 13 bases in the middle. Written as DNA, the CDR3 is TGTGCCAGCAGTGCCAGGGCCGACATGAACACTGAAGCTTTCTTT. As protein: CASSARADMNTEAFF.

The chain recombines TRBV7-8 with TRBJ2-7; TRBD2 matches at 10 bases. Germline V gene data show CDR1 as SGHVS and CDR2 as FQNEAQ. Trimming took 4 bases from V and 7 from J; bases not matched to a gene: 7. The CDR3 sequence is 14 residues long. CDR3 protein: CASSSTSGAREQYF. As DNA, the CDR3 is TGTGCCAGCAGCTCTACTAGCGGGGCGAGGGAGCAGTACTTC.

In this sample, this clone turned up once. The CDR3 coding sequence is TGTGCCAGTAGTTCCTTTCTAGCGGGAGATCTTGGAGATACGCAGTATTTT. As protein: CASSSFLAGDLGDTQYF. V gene TRBV19 combines with J gene TRBJ2-3, with 10 nucleotides matching TRBD2. The CDR3 spans 17 residues. Unmatched junction bases numbered 13, after V lost 5 bases and J lost 5 bases. In germline, CDR1 is LNHDA, CDR2 SQIVND (reference sequence).

The chain carries TRBV5-4 and TRBJ2-7, with D unresolved. Between the trimmed V and J ends, which lost 2 bases and 0 bases, there was a span of 9 bases. Looked up from germline, CDR1 is SGHNT and CDR2 is YYREEE (reference sequence). This CDR3 has 14 residues. The DNA of the CDR3 is TGTGCCAGCAGCTTATTCGGCAGCTCCTACGAGCAGTACTTC. Its translation: CASSLFGSSYEQYF.

The chain combines TRBV11-3 with TRBJ2-7, with 7 bases identical to TRBD2. The CDR3 totals 13 residues. J gave up 7 bases and V 5 bases, and 8 bases lay outside the gene matches. Looked up from germline, CDR1 is SGHNT and CDR2 is YENEEA. The CDR3 DNA reads as TGTGCCAGCAGCCGTGGGGGGGAACGGGAGCAGTACTTC. Amino acid sequence: CASSRGGEREQYF.

The V call is TRBV11-2, the J call TRBJ2-7, with 8 bases lining up with TRBD1. J gave up 12 bases and V 2 bases, and 6 bases lay outside the gene matches. Looked up from germline, CDR1 is SGHAT and CDR2 is FQNNGV. The CDR3 covers 12 residues. The CDR3 bases are TGTGCCAGCAGCTTACCCGGGGGACAGGCGTACTTC. It codes for CASSLPGGQAYF.

This chain links TRBV11-2 with TRBJ2-7; D not resolved. Germline V gene data show CDR1 as SGHAT and CDR2 as FQNNGV. V lost 1 base and J lost 7, with 8 bases in between. CDR3 length: 12 residues. In DNA, the CDR3 is TGTGCCAGCAGCTTAGCAGGTTGGGAGCAGTACTTC. The encoded protein is CASSLAGWEQYF.

The chain has TRBV4-3 and TRBJ1-2; D ambiguous. This CDR3 comprises 14 residues. Germline assignment: CDR1 LGHNA and CDR2 YSLEER. Trimming cost V 1 base and J 4 bases, with 10 bases left between them. The CDR3 sequence is CASSQVAGPYGYTF. CDR3 coding DNA: TGCGCCAGCAGCCAAGTTGCAGGCCCCTATGGCTACACCTTC.